These 14 T cell receptor beta chains originate from one sample sequenced in a study of human T cells and chemical hapten exposure. TCRdb passed the RACE reads through MiXCR, listing each CDR3 protein once. This sample yields approximately 160,000 distinct CDR3 sequences, of which 25% to 35% are seen a single time; about 2% belongs to the top ten. The time point denotes: patch test 3, about 24 weeks after DPC sensitization. As to treatment: therapeutic diphenylcyclopropenone sensitization with weekly scalp DPC. Sequencing used whole blood, obtained in connection with sensitization to the hapten diphenylcyclopropenone (DPC). Receptors originate from a young woman with alopecia areata. Some clones in this sample may be carry-over from other donors' samples.

The rearrangement links TRBV7-9 to TRBJ1-3; D is uncertain. V was clipped by 5 bases and J by 0 bases, with 11 bases between them. There are 15 residues in the CDR3. CDR1 and CDR2 (germline): SEHNR, FQNEAQ (reference sequence). The CDR3 nucleotides are TGTGCCAGCAGCCCCCTCGCCGGCTCTGGAAACACCATATATTTT. Encoded protein: CASSPLAGSGNTIYF. Drawing the rest from reference TRBV7-9 and TRBJ1-3, the complete variable domain is DTGVSQNPRHKITKRGQNVTFRCDPISEHNRLYWYRQTLGQGPEFLTYFQNEAQLEKSRLLSDRFSAERPKGSFSTLEIQRTEQGDSAMYLCASSPLAGSGNTIYFGEGSWLTVV.

This clonotype has just a few counts. CDR3 nucleotides: TGTGCCAGCAGCGCCCAACAGGGACTCACTGAAGCTTTCTTT. Encoded protein: CASSAQQGLTEAFF. This sequence joins TRBV9 and TRBJ1-1, with D perhaps matching TRBD1 (6 bases). Per the germline V gene, CDR1 is SGDLS and CDR2 is YYNGEE. The CDR3 covers 14 residues. V shed 3 bases and J shed 4 bases, with 13 bases lying between them.

This clonotype has just a few counts. The V call is TRBV10-3, the J call TRBJ2-5; TRBD2 matches 7 bases. Trimming removed 0 bases from V and 8 bases from J; junction bases left unmatched: 6. This CDR3 is 14 amino acids long. The germline gives CDR1 ENHRY, CDR2 SYGVKD. The CDR3 here is CAISESPGEGTQYF. The CDR3 DNA follows: TGTGCCATCAGTGAGTCCCCGGGGGAGGGAACCCAGTACTTC.

This chain joins TRBV7-3 and TRBJ2-2; tentative D call: TRBD2 (6 bases). With 4 bases removed from V and 6 bases from J, the gap between germline ends came to 27 bases. The length of the CDR3 is 19 residues. The germline V gene has CDR1 SGHTA and CDR2 FQGTGA. The CDR3 coding sequence is TGTGCCAGCAGCTCCCGGGGGTCTTCCCTATTCCGAGGGCCCGGGGAGCTGTTTTTT. Translating gives CASSSRGSSLFRGPGELFF.

The CDR3 is CASTRPQRAGDTQYF. For the CDR3, the DNA is TGTGCCAGCACCCGCCCTCAGCGGGCAGGGGATACGCAGTATTTT. V usage is TRBV2 and J usage is TRBJ2-3; D might be TRBD2 (6 bases). The ends were cut back, 7 bases at V and 6 bases at J, with 20 bases in the middle. CDR1 is SNHLY, CDR2 FYNNEI, per germline. The CDR3 covers 15 residues.

The genes are TRBV7-9 and TRBJ2-5; D remains ambiguous. From germline, CDR1 is SEHNR and CDR2 FQNEAQ (reference sequence). The CDR3 consists of 13 residues. Trimming shortened V by 7 bases and J by 1 base, and 10 bases separated the two germline ends. The CDR3 protein is CASKGTPQETQYF. The CDR3 DNA is TGTGCCAGCAAGGGCACTCCCCAAGAGACCCAGTACTTC. The full variable domain, with the rest looked up from reference TRBV7-9 and TRBJ2-5, is DTGVSQNPRHKITKRGQNVTFRCDPISEHNRLYWYRQTLGQGPEFLTYFQNEAQLEKSRLLSDRFSAERPKGSFSTLEIQRTEQGDSAMYLCASKGTPQETQYFGPGTRLLVL.

This clonotype has a handful of counts. The V call is TRBV2, the J call TRBJ2-1, with D possibly being TRBD1 or TRBD2 (5 bases each). The CDR3 consists of 10 residues. Germline-derived CDR1 and CDR2 are SNHLY and FYNNEI. Trimming stripped 8 bases from V and 8 bases from J, with 7 bases between. Here the CDR3 reads CASLGDEQFF. As DNA, the CDR3 is TGTGCCAGCCTGGGGGATGAGCAGTTCTTC.

The sample holds a few counts of this clonotype. The CDR3, as DNA: TGCAGCGTTGAACCCCTAGTAGGCTACAATGAGCAGTTCTTC. Encoded protein: CSVEPLVGYNEQFF. The V call is TRBV29-1, the J call TRBJ2-1, with D unclear. V lost 2 bases, J lost 3 bases, and 11 bases lay in between. The CDR3 length is 14 residues. CDR1 and CDR2 (germline): SQVTM, ANQGSEA.

J is TRBJ1-2 and V is TRBV7-9; no reliable D call. V was shortened by 4 bases and J by 8 bases, with 17 bases between the two germline ends. Germline V lookup: CDR1 SEHNR, CDR2 FQNEAQ (reference sequence). This CDR3 has 14 amino acids. CDR3 bases: TGTGCCAGCAGCTCCCCTGGGAGGACGGGGGGCTACACCTTC. Translating gives CASSSPGRTGGYTF. The full variable domain, completed using reference TRBV7-9 and TRBJ1-2, is DTGVSQNPRHKITKRGQNVTFRCDPISEHNRLYWYRQTLGQGPEFLTYFQNEAQLEKSRLLSDRFSAERPKGSFSTLEIQRTEQGDSAMYLCASSSPGRTGGYTFGSGTRLTVV.

The chain joins TRBV12-3 or TRBV12-4 to TRBJ1-2, with no clear D. The CDR3 is 15 residues long. Trimming took off 4 bases at V and 0 bases at J, with 12 bases between the two ends. The CDR3 here is CASSSPWDSNYGYTF. The CDR3 DNA is TGTGCCAGCAGTTCCCCCTGGGATTCTAACTATGGCTACACCTTC.

The chain links TRBV25-1 to TRBJ2-4, with D possibly TRBD2 on 6 matching bases. V lost 3 bases, J lost 6 bases, and 15 bases lay in between. Germline assignment: CDR1 MGHDK and CDR2 SYGVNS. This CDR3 region has 15 residues. CDR3 bases: TGTGCCAGCAGTGAGGCAGGGACGGGGGTAAACATTCAGTACTTC. Translating it yields CASSEAGTGVNIQYF.

This chain links TRBV7-2 with TRBJ2-7, with TRBD1 matching 9 bases. CDR1 SGHTA and CDR2 FQGNSA come from the germline V gene. Trimming cost V 5 bases and J 3 bases; bases outside gene matches: 8. The CDR3 runs to 15 residues. The CDR3 loop is CASSNPGQGRYEQYF. The CDR3 DNA reads TGTGCCAGCAGCAATCCGGGACAGGGACGCTACGAGCAGTACTTC.

This clonotype was seen more than once but under ten times. The V call is TRBV4-1, the J call TRBJ2-5; TRBD2 aligns across 8 bases. CDR1 MGHRA and CDR2 YSYEKL come from the germline V gene. CDR3 length: 14 residues. V was clipped by 2 bases and J by 5 bases; unmatched bases: 4. Written as DNA, the CDR3 is TGCGCCAGCAGCCAACGGGAGCGGGAGGAGACCCAGTACTTC. It translates to CASSQREREETQYF.

In its sample, this clonotype was seen a few times. The chain is built from TRBV20-1 and TRBJ1-2; 10 bases line up with TRBD1. Germline trimming cut 1 base from V and 1 base from J; bases unmatched to any gene: 0. The CDR3 runs to 14 residues. The germline CDR1 and CDR2 sequences are DFQATT and SNEGSKA (reference sequence). CDR3 amino acids: CSARGDRGNYGYTF. The CDR3 DNA follows: TGCAGTGCTAGAGGGGACAGGGGTAACTATGGCTACACCTTC.